These 27 T cell receptor beta chains originate from one sample sequenced in a study of PD-1 blockade in classical Hodgkin lymphoma. After autologous stem cell transplantation all patients relapsed, and prior brentuximab vedotin exposure differed between cohorts. Using magnetic negative selection, the CD4+ T cells were separated out of thawed PBMCs. The repertoire was sequenced with immunoSEQ multiplex PCR; TCRdb's copy has only in-frame clones and lacks some. This table has nearly 25,000 clones, roughly 84% appearing once. This specimen consisted of CD4+ T cells from blood, obtained at baseline. These receptors were obtained from a human donor with classical Hodgkin lymphoma.

The rearrangement uses TRBV27 and TRBJ1-1; 7 bases align to TRBD1. The length of the CDR3 is 14 residues. Germline loops: CDR1 MNHEY, CDR2 SMNVEV (reference sequence). Germline trimming cut 2 bases from V and 3 bases from J; bases unmatched to any gene: 3. CDR3 sequence: CASSLQGDHTEAFF. The DNA for the CDR3 is TGTGCCAGCAGTTTACAGGGGGACCACACTGAAGCTTTCTTT.

V usage is TRBV19 and J usage is TRBJ1-4; D is uncertain. The CDR3 is made up of 15 amino acids. V dropped 6 bases and J dropped 8 bases, with 19 bases sitting between them. Germline V gives CDR1 LNHDA, CDR2 SQIVND (reference sequence). In nucleotides, the CDR3 is TGTGCCAGTAGGTCCAACGGCAAAATCAGGGAAAAACTGTTTTTT. Amino acids: CASRSNGKIREKLFF.

The chain recombines TRBV4-3 with TRBJ1-6; perhaps TRBD1 as D (5 bases). CDR1 and CDR2 (germline): LGHNA, YSLEER. With 1 base removed from V and 3 bases from J, the gap between germline ends came to 10 bases. The CDR3 is made up of 16 amino acids. Written as DNA, the CDR3 is TGCGCCAGCAGCCAAGGGAGACAGAACTATAATTCACCCCTCCACTTT. Amino acid sequence: CASSQGRQNYNSPLHF.

The chain combines TRBV4-3 with TRBJ1-1; the D gene is possibly TRBD1 (5 bases). The CDR3 contains 13 residues. V was cut by 4 bases and J by 8 bases, with 14 bases left in between. Germline CDR1 is LGHNA and CDR2 is YSLEER. The chain's CDR3 is CASSPSMGGEAFF. The DNA of the CDR3 is TGCGCCAGCAGCCCCTCCATGGGGGGGGAAGCTTTCTTT.

DNA for the CDR3: TGCAGCGTGCAGGGGTATGGCAATCAGCCCCAGCATTTT. Its protein is CSVQGYGNQPQHF. This chain connects TRBV29-1 to TRBJ1-5, with D perhaps matching TRBD1 (6 bases). V dropped 6 bases and J dropped 2 bases, with 11 bases sitting between them. This CDR3 is built from 13 residues. The germline gives CDR1 SQVTM, CDR2 ANQGSEA.

This chain connects TRBV10-3 to TRBJ2-7; D remains unclear. Trimming shortened V by 10 bases and J by 0 bases, and 4 bases separated the two germline ends. CDR1 is ENHRY and CDR2 is SYGVKD in the germline V gene. The CDR3 has 10 residues. CDR3 nucleotides: TGTGCCACGAGCTCCTACGAGCAGTACTTC. Protein product: CATSSYEQYF.

DNA of the CDR3: TGTGCCAGCAGCTTAGGCGGGACAGGGGGATACGAGCAGTACTTC. As protein: CASSLGGTGGYEQYF. V usage is TRBV7-8 and J usage is TRBJ2-5, with 11 bases matching TRBD1. The J call is in doubt because the DNA end fits TRBJ2-7 better. The germline V gene encodes CDR1 SGHVS and CDR2 FQNEAQ. The CDR3 has 15 amino acids.

The chain employs TRBV11-1 and TRBJ2-5; no reliable D call. The length of the CDR3 is 14 residues. The germline gives CDR1 SGHAT, CDR2 FQDESV (reference sequence). V was cut by 0 bases and J by 2 bases, with 7 bases left in between. The CDR3 region is CASSLALDQETQYF. The CDR3 bases are TGTGCCAGCAGCTTAGCTCTGGATCAAGAGACCCAGTACTTC.

V usage is TRBV6-1 and J usage is TRBJ1-2, with 7 positions matching TRBD1. Germline assignment: CDR1 MNHNS and CDR2 SASEGT. There are 13 residues in the CDR3. J was trimmed by 8 bases and V by 4 bases; bases with no gene match: 7. The CDR3 reads CASSVDRVEGYTF. CDR3 DNA: TGTGCCAGCAGTGTAGACAGGGTAGAAGGCTACACCTTC.

V usage is TRBV20-1 and J usage is TRBJ2-7; D not certain. The V end was cut by 5 bases, the J end by 3 bases, with 8 bases between. Germline values: CDR1 DFQATT, CDR2 SNEGSKA (reference sequence). The CDR3 extends over 11 amino acids. This CDR3 is CSARWNYEQYF. The CDR3 DNA reads TGCAGTGCTCGATGGAACTACGAGCAGTACTTC.

The V and J genes are TRBV5-1 and TRBJ1-2; possible D gene TRBD1, 5 bases. Germline V gene sequence: CDR1 SGHRS, CDR2 YFSETQ. This CDR3 contains 13 residues. V was shortened by 4 bases and J by 5 bases, with 12 bases between the two germline ends. Written as DNA, the CDR3 is TGCGCCAGCAGCCCAGCCGGGACTTATGGCTACACCTTC. Protein sequence: CASSPAGTYGYTF.

The chain joins TRBV6-5 to TRBJ1-6; 8 bases are shared with TRBD1. The V and J ends lost 2 bases and 5 bases, in that order; junction bases with no gene match: 5. Germline V lookup: CDR1 MNHEY, CDR2 SVGAGI. The CDR3 has 16 residues. This CDR3 reads CASSYGPTGDNSPLHF. CDR3 DNA: TGTGCCAGCAGTTACGGCCCGACAGGGGATAATTCACCCCTCCACTTT.

CDR3 coding DNA: TGTGCCAGCAGCTTTAGCGAGGGACAGGGAATAGATACGCAGTATTTT. Amino acids: CASSFSEGQGIDTQYF. V usage is TRBV7-8 and J usage is TRBJ2-3; the match to TRBD1 covers 9 bases. After removal of 3 bases from V and 5 bases from J, the junction contained 9 bases not matched to a gene. CDR1 and CDR2 from the germline V gene are SGHVS and FQNEAQ. CDR3 size: 16 residues.

This clone appeared once. The genes are TRBV6-4 and TRBJ1-2; no clear D. Trimming took off 3 bases at V and 3 bases at J, with 14 bases between the two ends. This CDR3 spans 15 amino acids. Per germline, CDR1 MRHNA and CDR2 SNTAGT. CDR3 nucleotide sequence: TGTGCCAGCAGTGAAGGACCCAGCACCTACTATGGCTACACCTTC. This gives the protein CASSEGPSTYYGYTF.

The chain carries TRBV28 and TRBJ1-5, with no clear D. The CDR3 extends over 14 amino acids. Germline CDR1 is MDHEN and CDR2 is SYDVKM. Trimming left V 6 bases short and J 6 bases short, with 15 bases between. The CDR3 DNA is TGTGCCAGCAGGGGCGAGGGCGCCGGTCAGCCCCAGCATTTT. Translation gives CASRGEGAGQPQHF.

On this clone itself: This specimen includes other DNA sequences encoding the same CDR3. This chain links TRBV6-1 with TRBJ1-1, with D hard to call. The CDR3 has 14 amino acids. Looked up from germline, CDR1 is MNHNS and CDR2 is SASEGT. Trimming stripped 7 bases from V and 0 bases from J, with 12 bases between. In DNA, the CDR3 is TGTGCCAGCACCCCCGCCCCTCTGAACACTGAAGCTTTCTTT. It encodes CASTPAPLNTEAFF.

This chain joins TRBV5-6 and TRBJ1-1; D possibly corresponds to TRBD1 (5 bases). The CDR3 sequence is 15 residues long. V was clipped by 4 bases and J by 0 bases, with 13 bases between them. Looked up from germline, CDR1 is SGHDT and CDR2 is YYEEEE. The CDR3, as DNA: TGTGCCAGCAGCCCAGTGGGGGGGATGAACACTGAAGCTTTCTTT. It is translated as CASSPVGGMNTEAFF.

This clone was recorded only once. The chain uses TRBV11-3 and TRBJ1-1; D gene uncertain. This CDR3 has 11 residues. Trimming took 8 bases from V and 1 from J, leaving 5 bases between them. The V gene's germline CDR1 is SGHNT and CDR2 YENEEA. This CDR3 reads CASRANTEAFF. The CDR3 DNA reads TGTGCCAGCCGGGCGAACACTGAAGCTTTCTTT.

The chain employs TRBV19 and TRBJ2-3; D is perhaps TRBD1 (5 bases). Germline V gene lookup returns CDR1 LNHDA and CDR2 SQIVND (reference sequence). Between the trimmed V and J ends, which lost 4 bases and 3 bases, there was a span of 17 bases. This CDR3 is 16 amino acids long. CDR3 residues: CASSKSIGERTDTQYF. The CDR3 coding sequence is TGTGCCAGTAGTAAATCGATAGGGGAAAGAACAGATACGCAGTATTTT. Together with reference TRBV19 and TRBJ2-3, the CDR3 gives the full variable domain: DGGITQSPKYLFRKEGQNVTLSCEQNLNHDAMYWYRQDPGQGLRLIYYSQIVNDFQKGDIAEGYSVSREKKESFPLTVTSAQKNPTAFYLCASSKSIGERTDTQYFGPGTRLTVL.

V is TRBV5-4 and J is TRBJ1-1; D may be TRBD1 (5 bases). The germline CDR1 and CDR2 sequences are SGHNT and YYREEE (reference sequence). Trimming took 0 bases from V and 6 from J, leaving 12 bases between them. This CDR3 comprises 14 residues. CDR3 coding DNA: TGTGCCAGCAGCTTGGCCCATGACAGCGCTGAAGCTTTCTTT. Its protein product is CASSLAHDSAEAFF.

The V call is TRBV6-1, the J call TRBJ2-1; D gene uncertain. Germline loops: CDR1 MNHNS, CDR2 SASEGT. The CDR3 loop spans 14 amino acids. The ends were cut back, 1 base at V and 4 bases at J, with 8 bases in the middle. The CDR3 spells CASSEEQVYNEQFF. CDR3 in DNA: TGTGCCAGCAGTGAAGAGCAGGTTTACAATGAGCAGTTCTTC.

DNA of the CDR3: TGCGCCAGCACCACGGACGGAACCTCTGGAAACACCATATATTTT. Amino acid sequence: CASTTDGTSGNTIYF. The chain joins TRBV5-1 to TRBJ1-3; the D is unclear. The CDR3 runs to 15 residues. Germline V gene sequence: CDR1 SGHRS, CDR2 YFSETQ. V lost 6 bases and J 0 bases, leaving 13 bases between the germline ends.

CDR3 amino acids: CASNRQGWHEQYF. The CDR3 nucleotides read TGTGCCAGCAATCGACAGGGGTGGCACGAGCAGTACTTC. The rearrangement uses TRBV6-6 and TRBJ2-7; 8 bases map to TRBD1. Looked up from germline, CDR1 is MNHNY and CDR2 is SVGAGI (reference sequence). V gave up 7 bases and J gave up 5 bases; unmatched junction bases: 7. The CDR3 covers 13 residues.

A single count supports this clone. The rearrangement links TRBV4-2 to TRBJ1-5; TRBD1 aligns across 8 bases. CDR1 is LGHNA and CDR2 is YNFKEQ in the germline V gene. The CDR3 totals 18 residues. V was pared by 0 bases and J by 0 bases, with 7 bases of the junction left unmatched. CDR3 protein: CASSQDRGTGYSNQPQHF. The CDR3, as DNA: TGTGCCAGCAGCCAAGATCGAGGGACAGGCTATAGCAATCAGCCCCAGCATTTT.

The chain links TRBV6-5 to TRBJ1-2; D call uncertain. The CDR3 is made up of 13 amino acids. The V end was cut by 4 bases, the J end by 0 bases, with 6 bases between. CDR1 and CDR2 (germline): MNHEY, SVGAGI. CDR3 residues: CASSSTANYGYTF. The CDR3, as DNA: TGTGCCAGCAGTTCAACAGCTAACTATGGCTACACCTTC.

This clone was detected only a few times. The chain combines TRBV7-9 with TRBJ1-5; D is ambiguous. Trimming cost V 4 bases and J 1 base, with 5 bases left between them. Germline values: CDR1 SEHNR, CDR2 FQNEAQ (reference sequence). The CDR3 spans 13 residues. The CDR3 here is CASSSWSNQPQHF. As DNA, the CDR3 is TGTGCCAGCAGCTCCTGGAGCAATCAGCCCCAGCATTTT.

The CDR3 nucleotides are TGTGCCAGCAGTTACGCCGGGACAGGGACCACTGAAGCTTTCTTT. Translation: CASSYAGTGTTEAFF. The V call is TRBV6-5, the J call TRBJ1-1; 9 nucleotides align to TRBD1. Germline V gene lookup returns CDR1 MNHEY and CDR2 SVGAGI. CDR3 length: 15 amino acids. V gave up 2 bases and J gave up 4 bases; unmatched junction bases: 5.